The T cell receptor (beta chain) under discussion was sequenced for a study of CD8 T cells in Susac syndrome (dated by TCRdb to the late 2010s). About the study as a whole: Of the Susac syndrome patients who were sequenced, roughly 6 had clinically active disease and eight were in clinical remission. At blood withdrawal, Susac syndrome patients were therapy-naive, treated with corticosteroids (with IVIg additionally given to some), or treated with IVIg alone. Whether CD8+ T cell activation and differentiation in Susac syndrome was antigen driven was tested using repertoire sequencing. Clonality of the CD8+ T cell repertoire was compared between more than 10 healthy donors, roughly 14 Susac syndrome patients and under 16 multiple sclerosis patients. General study outcomes and caveats: In the total CD8+ and CD8+ TEMRA repertoires, about 16 and five Susac-specific public clones, respectively, were identified. The number of individuals in the TCR sequencing and HLA analysis was acknowledged as relatively small. Clonal expansion was seen in Susac syndrome CD8+ repertoires, peaking in CD8+ TEMRA cells and being greater in clinically active patients than in remitting ones.

RNA was extracted using the RNeasy kit, and roughly 0.5 to 1 ug of the RNA was reverse transcribed with random hexamers. The immunoSEQ multiplex PCR assay, which covers 54 Vbeta and 13 Jbeta segments, was used to amplify TCR beta CDR3 regions. Bias from PCR amplification was corrected by using a synthetic template baseline for primer optimization and for computational correction. Turning to the authors' computational methods: Reads were annotated to V, D and J genes per IMGT and analyzed with immunoSEQ Analyzer, keeping only productive sequences. Clonality was computed as one minus Shannon entropy normalized by log2 of the number of productive unique sequences. Public and private clones were assessed among the 100 most prevalent clones of each patient and control. Clones were defined as Susac-specific if absent from the healthy and MS cohorts, from 1052 published viral clones and from other ImmuneACCESS disease sequences. TCRdb passed the public sequencing reads through fastp at Q25 and MiXCR, retaining productive beta sequences. Rows are unified per CDR3 protein, each entry keeping the most common DNA and genes. These V and J calls originate from TCRdb's pipeline instead of the authors' own analysis. The sample table records 75,000 to 80,000 distinct CDR3 sequences; approximately 94% of these occur just once. The ten largest clonotypes hold 0.52% of the sample.

High-throughput TCR beta sequencing profiled peripheral blood CD8+ and CD4+ T cells from healthy donors, Susac syndrome patients and multiple sclerosis patients. The Susac syndrome patients fulfilled recently defined diagnostic criteria for definite or probable disease. Bulk CD8+ and CD4+ T cells were purified by magnetic negative isolation, while CD8+ TEMRA cells were enriched using FACS. Blood was drawn into EDTA tubes, processed within 24 hours, and PBMCs were isolated by density gradient centrifugation. PBMCs destined for TCR sequencing were cryopreserved in liquid nitrogen and later thawed in a 37 °C water bath. The sorted or isolated CD4+, CD8+ and CD8+ TEMRA cells reached a purity of at least 90%. The cysteine opens and the phenylalanine closes a CDR3 of 14 amino acids. Here the CDR3 DNA is all that survives: 42 bases in frame from base 1. V was cut back by 0 bases and J by 8 bases, leaving a gap of 11 bases between them. For CDR1 and CDR2, the germline V gene (reference sequence) lists MNHEY and SMNVEV.

Details on this clonotype: Its antigen is not yet known. Per-base qualities were not stored, and no clone one base away is much larger.

The clonotype comes from a human donor with Susac syndrome. Sequencing used CD8+ T cells from PBMCs. This receptor chain uses TRBV27 and TRBJ2-1; D gene: possibly TRBD2, on 6 matching bases. The DNA sequence reads TGTGCCAGCAGTTTATCGAGGCGGGGCTATGAGCAGTTCTTC. This is translated as CASSLSRRGYEQFF.